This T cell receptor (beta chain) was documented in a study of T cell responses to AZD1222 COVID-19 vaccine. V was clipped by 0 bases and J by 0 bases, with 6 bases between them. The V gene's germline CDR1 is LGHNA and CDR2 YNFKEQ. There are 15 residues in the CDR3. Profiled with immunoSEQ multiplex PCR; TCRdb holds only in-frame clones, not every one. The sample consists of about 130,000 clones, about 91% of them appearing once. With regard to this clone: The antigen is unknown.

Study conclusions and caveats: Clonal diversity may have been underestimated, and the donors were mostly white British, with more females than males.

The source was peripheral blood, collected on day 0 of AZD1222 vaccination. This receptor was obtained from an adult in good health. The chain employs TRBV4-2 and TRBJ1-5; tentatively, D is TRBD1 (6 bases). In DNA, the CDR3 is TGTGCCAGCAGCCAAGAAGGGGGTAGCAATCAGCCCCAGCATTTT. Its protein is CASSQEGGSNQPQHF.